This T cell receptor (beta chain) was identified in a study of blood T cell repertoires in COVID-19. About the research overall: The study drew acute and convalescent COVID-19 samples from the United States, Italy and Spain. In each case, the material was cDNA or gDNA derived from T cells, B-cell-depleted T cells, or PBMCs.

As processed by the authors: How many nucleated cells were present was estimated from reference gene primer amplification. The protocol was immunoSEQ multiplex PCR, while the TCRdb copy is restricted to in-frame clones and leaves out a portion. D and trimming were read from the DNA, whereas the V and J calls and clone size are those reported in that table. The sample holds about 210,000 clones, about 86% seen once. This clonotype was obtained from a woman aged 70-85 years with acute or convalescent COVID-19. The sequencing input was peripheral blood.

The DNA for the CDR3 is TGTGCCAGCAGCCGCCTGGAGGGGGCCACTTTCGGTGGCTACACCTTC. Translating it yields CASSRLEGATFGGYTF. The chain recombines TRBV7-2 with TRBJ1-2; TRBD1 matches 7 bases. Germline lookup yields CDR1 SGHTA and CDR2 FQGNSA. With 5 bases clipped from V and 7 bases from J, the junction kept 16 bases outside the gene matches. The CDR3 consists of 16 residues. Variable domain in full (rest from reference TRBV7-2 and TRBJ1-2): GAGVSQSPSNKVTEKGKDVELRCDPISGHTALYWYRQSLGQGLEFLIYFQGNSAPDKSGLPSDRFSAERTGGSVSTLTIQRTQQEDSAVYLCASSRLEGATFGGYTFGSGTRLTVV.